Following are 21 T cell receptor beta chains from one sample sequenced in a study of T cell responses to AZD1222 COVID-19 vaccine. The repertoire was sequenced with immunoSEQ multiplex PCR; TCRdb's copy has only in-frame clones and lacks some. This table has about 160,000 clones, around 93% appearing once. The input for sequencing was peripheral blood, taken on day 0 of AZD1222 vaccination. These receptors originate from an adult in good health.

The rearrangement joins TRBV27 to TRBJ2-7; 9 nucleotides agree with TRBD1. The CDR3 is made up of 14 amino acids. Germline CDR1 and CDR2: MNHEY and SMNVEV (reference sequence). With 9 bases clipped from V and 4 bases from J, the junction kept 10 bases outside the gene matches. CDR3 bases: TGTGCCAGTTCCGCCGGGACAGGGAGGTACGAGCAGTACTTC. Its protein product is CASSAGTGRYEQYF.

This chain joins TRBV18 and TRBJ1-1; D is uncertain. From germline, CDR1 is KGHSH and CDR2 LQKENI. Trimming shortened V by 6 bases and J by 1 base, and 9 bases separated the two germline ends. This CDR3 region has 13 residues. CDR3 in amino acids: CASSPDGNTEAFF. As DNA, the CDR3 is TGTGCCAGCTCCCCGGACGGGAACACTGAAGCTTTCTTT.

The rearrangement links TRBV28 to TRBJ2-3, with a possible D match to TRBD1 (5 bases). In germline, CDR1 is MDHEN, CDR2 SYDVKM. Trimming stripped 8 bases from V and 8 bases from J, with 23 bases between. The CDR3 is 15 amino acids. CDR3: CASLPQVPSAFTQYF. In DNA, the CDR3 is TGTGCCAGCCTCCCACAGGTGCCTAGTGCATTTACGCAGTATTTT.

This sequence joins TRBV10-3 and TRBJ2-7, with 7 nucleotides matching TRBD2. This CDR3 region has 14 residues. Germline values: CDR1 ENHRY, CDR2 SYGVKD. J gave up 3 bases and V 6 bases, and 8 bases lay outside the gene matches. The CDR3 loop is CAIREPGGNYEQYF. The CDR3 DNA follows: TGTGCCATCAGGGAGCCGGGGGGAAACTACGAGCAGTACTTC.

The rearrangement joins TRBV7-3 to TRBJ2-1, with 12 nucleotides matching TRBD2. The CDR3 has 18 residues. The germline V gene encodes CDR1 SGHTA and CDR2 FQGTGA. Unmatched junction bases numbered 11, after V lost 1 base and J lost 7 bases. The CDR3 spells CASSLRALAGGPKNEQFF. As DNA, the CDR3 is TGTGCCAGCAGCTTAAGGGCTCTAGCGGGAGGGCCTAAAAATGAGCAGTTCTTC.

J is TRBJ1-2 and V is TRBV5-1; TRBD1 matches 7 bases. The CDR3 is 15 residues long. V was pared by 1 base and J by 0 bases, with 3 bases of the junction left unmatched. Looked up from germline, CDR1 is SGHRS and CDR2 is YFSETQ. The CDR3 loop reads CASSLQGETNYGYTF. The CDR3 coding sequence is TGCGCCAGCAGCTTGCAGGGGGAGACTAACTATGGCTACACCTTC.

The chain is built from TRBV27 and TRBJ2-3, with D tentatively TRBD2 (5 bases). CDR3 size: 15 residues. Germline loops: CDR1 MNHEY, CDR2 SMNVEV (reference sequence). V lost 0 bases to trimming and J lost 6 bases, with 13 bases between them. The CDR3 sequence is CASSLSPGIWDTQYF. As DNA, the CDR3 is TGTGCCAGCAGTTTATCCCCCGGGATATGGGATACGCAGTATTTT.

CDR3 in DNA: TGTGCCAGTCGACTAGCGGGAGAGGGCCTCTATGAGCAGTTCTTC. Amino acid sequence: CASRLAGEGLYEQFF. The gene calls are TRBV6-4 and TRBJ2-1, with 12 nucleotides matching TRBD2. Germline CDR1 and CDR2: MRHNA and SNTAGT. The CDR3 runs 15 residues. The V gene end was trimmed by 9 bases and the J gene end by 8 bases; junction bases not matched to a gene: 11.

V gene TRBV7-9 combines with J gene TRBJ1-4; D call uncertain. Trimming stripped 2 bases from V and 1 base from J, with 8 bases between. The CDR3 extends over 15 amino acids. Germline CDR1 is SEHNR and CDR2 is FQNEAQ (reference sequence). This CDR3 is CASSLRVGTNEKLFF. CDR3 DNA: TGTGCCAGCAGCTTAAGGGTGGGAACTAATGAAAAACTGTTTTTT.

The CDR3 bases are TGTGCCAGCAGTTTAAGGCCTAACTATGGCTACACCTTC. This encodes CASSLRPNYGYTF. This chain connects TRBV27 to TRBJ1-2, with D unclear. Trimming left V 2 bases short and J 0 bases short, with 4 bases between. Per the germline V gene, CDR1 is MNHEY and CDR2 is SMNVEV (reference sequence). The CDR3 is 13 residues long.

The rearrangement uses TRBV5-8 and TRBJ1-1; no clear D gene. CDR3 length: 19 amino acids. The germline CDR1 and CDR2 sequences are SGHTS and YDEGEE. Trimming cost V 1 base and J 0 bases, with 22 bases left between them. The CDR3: CASSLWKKLSTGMNTEAFF. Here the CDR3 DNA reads TGTGCCAGCAGCTTGTGGAAGAAGTTGAGCACGGGGATGAACACTGAAGCTTTCTTT.

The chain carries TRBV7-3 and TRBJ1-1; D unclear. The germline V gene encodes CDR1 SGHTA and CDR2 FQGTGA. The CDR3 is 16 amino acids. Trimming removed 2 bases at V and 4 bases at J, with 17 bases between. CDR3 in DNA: TGTGCCAGCAGCTTACCCACGAAAGGTAGGGCCACTGAAGCTTTCTTT. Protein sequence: CASSLPTKGRATEAFF.

This CDR3 reads CASSYSTGYTWEQYF. The CDR3 coding sequence is TGTGCCAGCAGTTACTCGACAGGGTACACTTGGGAGCAGTACTTC. The chain links TRBV28 to TRBJ2-7; 7 bases agree with TRBD1. Germline trimming cut 4 bases from V and 7 bases from J; bases unmatched to any gene: 13. Per germline, CDR1 MDHEN and CDR2 SYDVKM. The CDR3 consists of 15 residues.

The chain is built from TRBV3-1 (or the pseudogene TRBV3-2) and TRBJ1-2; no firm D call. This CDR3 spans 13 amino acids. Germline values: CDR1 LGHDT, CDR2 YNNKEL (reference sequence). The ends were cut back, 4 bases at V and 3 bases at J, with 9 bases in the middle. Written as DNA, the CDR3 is TGTGCCAGCAGCCCCAGGAAAGACTATGGCTACACCTTC. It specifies CASSPRKDYGYTF.

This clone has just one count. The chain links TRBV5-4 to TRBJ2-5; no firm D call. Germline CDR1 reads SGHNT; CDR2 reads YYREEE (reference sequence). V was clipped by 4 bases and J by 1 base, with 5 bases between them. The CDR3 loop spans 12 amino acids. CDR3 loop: CASSRPQETQYF. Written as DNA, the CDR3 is TGTGCCAGCAGCCGGCCCCAAGAGACCCAGTACTTC. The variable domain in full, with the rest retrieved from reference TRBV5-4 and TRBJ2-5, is ETGVTQSPTHLIKTRGQQVTLRCSSQSGHNTVSWYQQALGQGPQFIFQYYREEENGRGNFPPRFSGLQFPNYSSELNVNALELDDSALYLCASSRPQETQYFGPGTRLLVL.

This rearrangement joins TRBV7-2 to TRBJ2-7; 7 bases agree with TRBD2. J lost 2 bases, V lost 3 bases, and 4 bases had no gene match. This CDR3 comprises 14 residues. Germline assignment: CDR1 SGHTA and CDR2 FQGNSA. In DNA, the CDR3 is TGTGCCAGCAGCTTCGGCGGGACTACCTACGAGCAGTACTTC. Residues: CASSFGGTTYEQYF.

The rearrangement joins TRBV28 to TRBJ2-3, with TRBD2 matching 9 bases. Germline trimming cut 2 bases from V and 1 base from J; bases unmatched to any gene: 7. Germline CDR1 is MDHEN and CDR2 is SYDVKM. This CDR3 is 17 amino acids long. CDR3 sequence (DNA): TGTGCCAGCAGTTTAGTGGCGGGAGGGCCCGGCACAGATACGCAGTATTTT. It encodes CASSLVAGGPGTDTQYF. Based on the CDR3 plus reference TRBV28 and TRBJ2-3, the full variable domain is DVKVTQSSRYLVKRTGEKVFLECVQDMDHENMFWYRQDPGLGLRLIYFSYDVKMKEKGDIPEGYSVSREKKERFSLILESASTNQTSMYLCASSLVAGGPGTDTQYFGPGTRLTVL.

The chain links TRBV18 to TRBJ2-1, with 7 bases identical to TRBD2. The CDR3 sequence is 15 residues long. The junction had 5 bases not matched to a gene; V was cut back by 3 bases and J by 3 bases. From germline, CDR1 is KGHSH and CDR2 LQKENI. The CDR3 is CASSPSLAVYNEQFF. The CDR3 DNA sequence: TGTGCCAGCTCACCTAGCCTAGCGGTCTACAATGAGCAGTTCTTC.

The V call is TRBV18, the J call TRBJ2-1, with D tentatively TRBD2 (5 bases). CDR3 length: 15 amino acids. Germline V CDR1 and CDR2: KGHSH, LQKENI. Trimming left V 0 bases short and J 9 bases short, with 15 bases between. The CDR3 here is CASSPPAGRMSEQFF. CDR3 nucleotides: TGTGCCAGCTCACCACCGGCGGGTCGTATGAGTGAGCAGTTCTTC. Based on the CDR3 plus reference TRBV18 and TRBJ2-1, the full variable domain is NAGVMQNPRHLVRRRGQEARLRCSPMKGHSHVYWYRQLPEEGLKFMVYLQKENIIDESGMPKERFSAEFPKEGPSILRIQQVVRGDSAAYFCASSPPAGRMSEQFFGPGTRLTVL.

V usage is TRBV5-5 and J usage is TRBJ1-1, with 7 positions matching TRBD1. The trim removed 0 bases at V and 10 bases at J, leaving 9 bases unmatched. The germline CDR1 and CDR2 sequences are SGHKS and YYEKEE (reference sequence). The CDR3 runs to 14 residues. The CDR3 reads CASSLGYDYRGAFF. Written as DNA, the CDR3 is TGTGCCAGCAGCTTGGGATACGATTACAGGGGAGCTTTCTTT.

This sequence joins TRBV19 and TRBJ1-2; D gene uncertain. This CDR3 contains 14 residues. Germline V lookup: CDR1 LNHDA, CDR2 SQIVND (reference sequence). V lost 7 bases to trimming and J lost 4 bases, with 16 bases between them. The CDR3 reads CASKEEGGPYGYTF. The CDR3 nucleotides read TGTGCCAGTAAAGAGGAGGGAGGCCCCTATGGCTACACCTTC. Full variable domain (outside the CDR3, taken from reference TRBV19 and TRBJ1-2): DGGITQSPKYLFRKEGQNVTLSCEQNLNHDAMYWYRQDPGQGLRLIYYSQIVNDFQKGDIAEGYSVSREKKESFPLTVTSAQKNPTAFYLCASKEEGGPYGYTFGSGTRLTVV.